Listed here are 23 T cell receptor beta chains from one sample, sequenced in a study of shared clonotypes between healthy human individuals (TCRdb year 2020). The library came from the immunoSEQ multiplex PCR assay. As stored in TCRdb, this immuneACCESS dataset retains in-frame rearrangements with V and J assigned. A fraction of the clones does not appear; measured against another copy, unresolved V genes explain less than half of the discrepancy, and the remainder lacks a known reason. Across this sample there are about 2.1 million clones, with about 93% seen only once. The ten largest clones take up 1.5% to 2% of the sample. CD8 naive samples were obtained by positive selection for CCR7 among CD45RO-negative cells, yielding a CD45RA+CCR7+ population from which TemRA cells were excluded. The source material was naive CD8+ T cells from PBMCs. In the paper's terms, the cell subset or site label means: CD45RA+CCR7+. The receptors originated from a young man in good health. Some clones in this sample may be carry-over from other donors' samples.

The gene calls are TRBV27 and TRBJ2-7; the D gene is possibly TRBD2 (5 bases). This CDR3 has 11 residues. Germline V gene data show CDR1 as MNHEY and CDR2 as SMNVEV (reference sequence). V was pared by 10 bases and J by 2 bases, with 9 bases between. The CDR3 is CATGIPYEQYF. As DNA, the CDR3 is TGTGCCACGGGAATCCCCTACGAGCAGTACTTC.

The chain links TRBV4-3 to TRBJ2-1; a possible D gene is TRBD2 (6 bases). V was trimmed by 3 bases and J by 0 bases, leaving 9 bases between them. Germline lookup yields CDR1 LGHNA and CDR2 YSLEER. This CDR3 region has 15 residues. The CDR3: CASSHAGSSYNEQFF. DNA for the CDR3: TGCGCCAGCAGCCATGCGGGGAGCTCCTACAATGAGCAGTTCTTC.

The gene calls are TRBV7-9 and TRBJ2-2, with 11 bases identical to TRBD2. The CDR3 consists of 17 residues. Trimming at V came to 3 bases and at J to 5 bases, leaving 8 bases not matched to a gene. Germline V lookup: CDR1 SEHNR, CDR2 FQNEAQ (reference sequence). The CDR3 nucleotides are TGTGCCAGCAGCTTGACTAGCGGGGCTATTTTGACCGGGGAGCTGTTTTTT. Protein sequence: CASSLTSGAILTGELFF.

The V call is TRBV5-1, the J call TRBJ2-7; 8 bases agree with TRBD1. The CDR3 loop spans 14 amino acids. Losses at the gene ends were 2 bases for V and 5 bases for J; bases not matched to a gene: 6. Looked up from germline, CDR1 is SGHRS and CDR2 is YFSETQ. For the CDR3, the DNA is TGCGCCAGCAGCTTCTGGCAGGGGGCCCACGAGCAGTACTTC. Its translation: CASSFWQGAHEQYF.

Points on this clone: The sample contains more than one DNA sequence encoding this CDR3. The DNA for the CDR3 is TGTGCCAGCAGCGTAGGCGCAGGGAGCTCCTACGAGCAGTACTTC. It is translated as CASSVGAGSSYEQYF. The V and J genes are TRBV9 and TRBJ2-7; D may correspond to TRBD1 or TRBD2 (5 bases each). V lost 0 bases to trimming and J lost 0 bases, with 10 bases between them. Germline V gives CDR1 SGDLS, CDR2 YYNGEE. This CDR3 has 15 amino acids.

CDR3 loop: CASSARRSGELFF. CDR3 nucleotides: TGTGCCAGCAGTGCACGACGGAGCGGGGAGCTGTTTTTT. The chain links TRBV27 to TRBJ2-2, with D hard to call. From germline, CDR1 is MNHEY and CDR2 SMNVEV (reference sequence). The CDR3 consists of 13 residues. The V end was cut by 5 bases, the J end by 7 bases, with 11 bases between.

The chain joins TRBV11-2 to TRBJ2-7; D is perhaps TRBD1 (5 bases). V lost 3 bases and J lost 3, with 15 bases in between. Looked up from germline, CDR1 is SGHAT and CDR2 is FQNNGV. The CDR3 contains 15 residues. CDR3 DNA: TGTGCCAGCAGCTTTGGAACAGGCGGCAACTACGAGCAGTACTTC. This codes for CASSFGTGGNYEQYF. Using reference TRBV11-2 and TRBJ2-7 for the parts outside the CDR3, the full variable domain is EAGVAQSPRYKIIEKRQSVAFWCNPISGHATLYWYQQILGQGPKLLIQFQNNGVVDDSQLPKDRFSAERLKGVDSTLKIQPAKLEDSAVYLCASSFGTGGNYEQYFGPGTRLTVT.

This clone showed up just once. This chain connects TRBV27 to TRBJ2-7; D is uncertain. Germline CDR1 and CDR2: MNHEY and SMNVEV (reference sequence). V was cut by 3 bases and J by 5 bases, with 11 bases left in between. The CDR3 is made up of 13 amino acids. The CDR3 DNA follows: TGTGCCAGCAGTTTCTCCAGTTTCGACGAGCAGTACTTC. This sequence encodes CASSFSSFDEQYF.

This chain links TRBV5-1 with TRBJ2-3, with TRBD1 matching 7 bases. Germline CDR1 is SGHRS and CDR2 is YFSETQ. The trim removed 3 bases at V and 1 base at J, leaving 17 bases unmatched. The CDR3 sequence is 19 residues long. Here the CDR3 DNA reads TGCGCCAGCAGCTCACCCGTGGGACAGATCCTCAGAGGCACAGATACGCAGTATTTT. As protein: CASSSPVGQILRGTDTQYF.

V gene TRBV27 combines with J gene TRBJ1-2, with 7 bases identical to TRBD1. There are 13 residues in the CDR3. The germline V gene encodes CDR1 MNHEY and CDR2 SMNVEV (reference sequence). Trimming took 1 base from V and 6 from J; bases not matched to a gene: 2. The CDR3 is CASSLYRGDGYTF. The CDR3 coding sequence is TGTGCCAGCAGTTTATACAGGGGAGATGGCTACACCTTC.

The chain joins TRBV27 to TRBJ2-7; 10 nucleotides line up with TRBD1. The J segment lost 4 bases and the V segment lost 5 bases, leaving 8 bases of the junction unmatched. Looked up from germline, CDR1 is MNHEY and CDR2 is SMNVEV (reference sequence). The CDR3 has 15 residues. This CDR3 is CASSELRTGGYEQYF. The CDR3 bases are TGTGCCAGCAGTGAGCTAAGGACAGGGGGGTACGAGCAGTACTTC.

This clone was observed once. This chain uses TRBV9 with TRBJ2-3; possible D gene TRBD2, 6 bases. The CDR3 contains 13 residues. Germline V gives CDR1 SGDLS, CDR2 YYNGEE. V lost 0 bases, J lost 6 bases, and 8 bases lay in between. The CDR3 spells CASSVVAGDTQYF. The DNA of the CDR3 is TGTGCCAGCAGCGTAGTGGCGGGGGATACGCAGTATTTT.

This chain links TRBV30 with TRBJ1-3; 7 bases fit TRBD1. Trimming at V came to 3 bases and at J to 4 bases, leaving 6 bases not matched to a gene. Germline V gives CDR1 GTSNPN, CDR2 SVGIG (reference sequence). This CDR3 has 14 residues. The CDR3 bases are TGTGCCTGGAGCGGGGACAGAAGAGGAAACACCATATATTTT. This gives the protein CAWSGDRRGNTIYF.

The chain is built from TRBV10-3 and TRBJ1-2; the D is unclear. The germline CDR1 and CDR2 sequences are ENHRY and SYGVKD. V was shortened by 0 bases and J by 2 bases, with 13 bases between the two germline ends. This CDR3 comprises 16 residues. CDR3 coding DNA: TGTGCCATCAGTGAGTCTCCGGGAAGGATAAACTATGGCTACACCTTC. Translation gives CAISESPGRINYGYTF.

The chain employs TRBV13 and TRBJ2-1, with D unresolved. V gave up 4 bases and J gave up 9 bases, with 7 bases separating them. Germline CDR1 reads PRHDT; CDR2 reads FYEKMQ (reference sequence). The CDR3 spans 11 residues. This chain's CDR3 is CASSYLTEQFF. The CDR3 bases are TGTGCCAGCAGCTACCTCACTGAGCAGTTCTTC.

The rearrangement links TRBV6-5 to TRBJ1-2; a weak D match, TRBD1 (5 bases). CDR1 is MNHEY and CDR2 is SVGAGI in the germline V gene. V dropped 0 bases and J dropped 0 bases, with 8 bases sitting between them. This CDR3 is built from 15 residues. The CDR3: CASSYSGETNYGYTF. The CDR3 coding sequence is TGTGCCAGCAGTTACTCGGGGGAGACTAACTATGGCTACACCTTC.

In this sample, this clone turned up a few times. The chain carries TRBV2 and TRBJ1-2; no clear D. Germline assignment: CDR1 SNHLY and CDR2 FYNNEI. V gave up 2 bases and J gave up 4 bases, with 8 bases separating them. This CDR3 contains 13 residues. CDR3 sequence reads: CASSERQSYGYTF. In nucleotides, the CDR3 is TGTGCCAGCAGTGAAAGGCAGAGCTATGGCTACACCTTC.

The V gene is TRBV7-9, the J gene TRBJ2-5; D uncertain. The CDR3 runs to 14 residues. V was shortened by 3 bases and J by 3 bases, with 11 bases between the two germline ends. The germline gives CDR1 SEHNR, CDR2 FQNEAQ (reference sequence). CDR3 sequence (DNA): TGTGCCAGCAGCTTTGTAGGGTTAGAAGAGACCCAGTACTTC. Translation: CASSFVGLEETQYF.

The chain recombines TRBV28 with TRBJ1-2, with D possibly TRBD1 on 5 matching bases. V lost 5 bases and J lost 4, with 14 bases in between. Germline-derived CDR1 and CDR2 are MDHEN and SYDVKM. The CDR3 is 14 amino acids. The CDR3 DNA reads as TGTGCCAGCAGTACACAGGAGCAGATCTATGGCTACACCTTC. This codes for CASSTQEQIYGYTF.

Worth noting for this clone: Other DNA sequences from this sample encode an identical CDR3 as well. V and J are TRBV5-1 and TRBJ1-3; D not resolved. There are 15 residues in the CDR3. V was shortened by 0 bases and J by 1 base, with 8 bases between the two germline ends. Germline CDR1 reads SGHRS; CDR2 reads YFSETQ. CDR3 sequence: CASSLGLLSGNTIYF. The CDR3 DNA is TGCGCCAGCAGCTTGGGCCTGCTATCTGGAAACACCATATATTTT.

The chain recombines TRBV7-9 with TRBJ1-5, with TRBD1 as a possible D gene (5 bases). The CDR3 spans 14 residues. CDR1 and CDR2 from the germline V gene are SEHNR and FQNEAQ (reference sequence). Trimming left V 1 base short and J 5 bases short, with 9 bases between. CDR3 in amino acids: CASSLVGEYQPQHF. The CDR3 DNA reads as TGTGCCAGCAGCTTAGTGGGGGAATATCAGCCCCAGCATTTT.

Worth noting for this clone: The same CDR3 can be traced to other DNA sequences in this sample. The CDR3 is CASSLGTTYEQYF. CDR3 nucleotide sequence: TGTGCCAGCAGTCTTGGGACCACCTACGAGCAGTACTTC. This chain joins TRBV27 and TRBJ2-7; tentatively, D is TRBD1 or TRBD2 (5 bases each). The CDR3 consists of 13 residues. With 5 bases removed from V and 2 bases from J, the gap between germline ends came to 10 bases. Germline V gene data show CDR1 as MNHEY and CDR2 as SMNVEV (reference sequence).

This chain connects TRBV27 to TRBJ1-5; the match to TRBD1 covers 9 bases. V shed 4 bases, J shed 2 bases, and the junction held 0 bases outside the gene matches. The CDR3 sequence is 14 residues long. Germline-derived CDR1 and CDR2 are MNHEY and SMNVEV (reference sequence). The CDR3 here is CASSWDRGNQPQHF. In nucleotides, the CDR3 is TGTGCCAGCAGTTGGGACAGGGGCAATCAGCCCCAGCATTTT.